Listed here are 8 T cell receptor beta chains from one sample, sequenced in a study of control samples from healthy donors and cancer patients. Assay used: immunoSEQ multiplex PCR; TCRdb lists only in-frame clones, some missing. This table has around 120,000 clones, about 88% appearing once. Material for sequencing was blood. These TCRs come from a woman aged 70-85 years in good health.

The chain couples TRBV20-1 to TRBJ1-5; possibly TRBD1 for D (5 bases). The CDR3 is 15 residues long. Deletions cut 3 bases from V and 1 base from J, with 13 bases between. The germline V gene has CDR1 DFQATT and CDR2 SNEGSKA (reference sequence). The CDR3 DNA follows: TGCAGTGCTAGTCTCGGGGGGTCGAGCAATCAGCCCCAGCATTTT. Amino acids: CSASLGGSSNQPQHF.

This rearrangement joins TRBV4-3 to TRBJ2-7; D remains unclear. Trimming stripped 1 base from V and 2 bases from J, with 9 bases between. This CDR3 is built from 14 residues. Germline V gives CDR1 LGHNA, CDR2 YSLEER. The CDR3 reads CASSQAKSAYEQYF. The CDR3 coding sequence is TGCGCCAGCAGCCAAGCGAAAAGTGCCTACGAGCAGTACTTC.

The chain carries TRBV7-8 and TRBJ2-5; 16 bases line up with TRBD2. This CDR3 region has 17 residues. V shed 10 bases and J 4 bases; nucleotides not matched to a gene: 12. The germline V gene encodes CDR1 SGHVS and CDR2 FQNEAQ. The CDR3 DNA sequence: TGTGCCACCAGTCTGGGACTAGCGGGGGGGTTATCAGAGACCCAGTACTTC. This encodes CATSLGLAGGLSETQYF.

V usage is TRBV5-4 and J usage is TRBJ2-7; D unclear. V was cut by 4 bases and J by 3 bases, with 8 bases left in between. The CDR3 spans 12 residues. From germline, CDR1 is SGHNT and CDR2 YYREEE (reference sequence). The CDR3: CASSLDDYEQYF. CDR3 in DNA: TGTGCCAGCAGCCTGGACGACTACGAGCAGTACTTC. Based on the CDR3 plus reference TRBV5-4 and TRBJ2-7, the full variable domain is ETGVTQSPTHLIKTRGQQVTLRCSSQSGHNTVSWYQQALGQGPQFIFQYYREEENGRGNFPPRFSGLQFPNYSSELNVNALELDDSALYLCASSLDDYEQYFGPGTRLTVT.

The chain couples TRBV3-1 (or the pseudogene TRBV3-2) to TRBJ1-4; D not resolved. From germline, CDR1 is LGHDT and CDR2 YNNKEL (reference sequence). The CDR3 sequence is 11 residues long. V was cut by 1 base and J by 8 bases, with 2 bases left in between. CDR3 in amino acids: CASSQGEKLFF. CDR3 nucleotide sequence: TGTGCCAGCAGCCAAGGCGAAAAACTGTTTTTT.

The V call is TRBV7-9, the J call TRBJ2-5; 10 positions match TRBD1. Germline CDR1 is SEHNR and CDR2 is FQNEAQ (reference sequence). This CDR3 contains 17 residues. Unmatched junction bases numbered 14, after V lost 5 bases and J lost 5 bases. The CDR3 DNA reads TGTGCCAGCAGCACACCAGAGAGACAGGGGGCACGGGAGACCCAGTACTTC. Translating gives CASSTPERQGARETQYF.

This clone was observed once. The chain links TRBV5-8 to TRBJ2-1; D gene unclear. V lost 1 base to trimming and J lost 3 bases, with 5 bases between them. Germline values: CDR1 SGHTS, CDR2 YDEGEE. CDR3 length: 13 residues. The CDR3 bases are TGTGCCAGCAGCTTGACACACTACAATGAGCAGTTCTTC. It yields the protein CASSLTHYNEQFF.

The chain links TRBV5-1 to TRBJ2-3, with 7 bases fitting TRBD1. The CDR3 has 14 residues. The V and J ends lost 4 bases and 0 bases, in that order; junction bases with no gene match: 2. In germline, CDR1 is SGHRS, CDR2 YFSETQ. CDR3 nucleotide sequence: TGCGCCAGCAGCCGACAGGGAAGCACAGATACGCAGTATTTT. It specifies CASSRQGSTDTQYF.